A selection of T cell receptor beta chains follows, all from one sample in a study of blood T cells in healthy people across ages. MiXCR, applied by TCRdb to the 5' RACE reads, yields one record per CDR3 protein. The data hold approximately 800,000 distinct CDR3 sequences, with approximately 53% observed a single time. Sequences were obtained from blood. These receptor sequences come from a man aged 40-49 years in good health. Both conserved end residues are part of each CDR3. Each record gives: J gene, V gene, CDR3 protein.

TRBJ2-5,TRBV6-2/TRBV6-3,CASSPGLVAAVVETQYF
TRBJ2-7,TRBV28,CASSLSTGGANRYEQYF
TRBJ2-4,TRBV4-2,CASSQDFGGQNIQYF
TRBJ1-1,TRBV7-2,CASSYPSGGRGSTFF
TRBJ2-2,TRBV12-3/TRBV12-4,CATQLQGGTGELFF
TRBJ2-5,TRBV7-9,CASSLGGFGAETQYF
TRBJ1-4,TRBV2,CASRRDRATNEKLFF
TRBJ2-1,TRBV7-9,CASSSDGELTDNEQFF
.,TRBV7-7,CASSRGSGNQETQYF
TRBJ2-7,TRBV20-1,CSARLPPASGGGSYEQYF
TRBJ2-5,TRBV30,CVWSPSGDNEQYF
TRBJ1-5,TRBV19,CASSMGTRAPQHF
TRBJ2-7,TRBV12-5,CASGQGQGESSYEQYF
TRBJ2-5,TRBV20-1,CSHSSWETQYF
TRBJ2-7,TRBV7-2,CASSLESAGIYEQYF
TRBJ2-3,TRBV20-1,CSARESPLVTDTQYF
TRBJ1-2,TRBV10-3,CAIAQQGAPSYGYTF
TRBJ1-5,TRBV28,CASSPDSTNQPQHF
TRBJ2-1,TRBV12-3/TRBV12-4,CASSSEVYNEQFF
TRBJ1-5,TRBV2,CASSEEVQSKPQHF
.,TRBV24-1,CATSDGTQETQYF
TRBJ2-1,TRBV7-9,CASSPEGRHNEQFF
TRBJ2-3,TRBV10-2,CASSDLPGQASDTQYF
TRBJ2-1,TRBV29-1,CSVEVPMSPYEQFF
TRBJ2-5,TRBV5-1,CASSGPGFNEQYF
TRBJ2-1,TRBV4-3,CASSLGTDQGNEQFF
TRBJ1-1,TRBV28,CASRSPGMVRGNTEAFF
TRBJ2-5,TRBV9,CASSVQWGQETQYF
TRBJ2-5,TRBV13,CASSFSQSTSGPQETQYF
TRBJ2-3,TRBV5-1,CASSLEGRGTDTQYF
TRBJ1-5,TRBV20-1,CSAYPGQGNSWGQPQHF
TRBJ2-5,TRBV3-1,CASSQERFGTAFQYF
TRBJ2-3,TRBV7-9,CASRLLGGGTSTDTQYF
TRBJ1-2,TRBV6-2/TRBV6-3,CASSYRTGSYGYTF
TRBJ2-5,TRBV29-1,CSVTTGGDETQYF